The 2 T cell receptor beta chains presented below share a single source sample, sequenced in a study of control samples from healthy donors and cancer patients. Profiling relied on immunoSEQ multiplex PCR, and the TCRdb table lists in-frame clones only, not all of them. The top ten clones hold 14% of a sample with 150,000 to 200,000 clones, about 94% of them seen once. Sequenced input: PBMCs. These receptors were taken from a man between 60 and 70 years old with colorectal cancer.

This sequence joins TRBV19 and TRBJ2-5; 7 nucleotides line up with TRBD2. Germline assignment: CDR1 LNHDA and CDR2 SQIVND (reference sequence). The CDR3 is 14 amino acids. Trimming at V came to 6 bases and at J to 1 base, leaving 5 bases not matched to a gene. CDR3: CASRRGGFQETQYF. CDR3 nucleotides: TGTGCCAGTAGGAGGGGAGGGTTCCAAGAGACCCAGTACTTC.

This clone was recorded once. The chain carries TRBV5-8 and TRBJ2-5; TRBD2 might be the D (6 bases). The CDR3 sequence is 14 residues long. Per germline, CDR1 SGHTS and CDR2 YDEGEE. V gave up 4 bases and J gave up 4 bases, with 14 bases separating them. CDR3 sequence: CASSLMMGGETQYF. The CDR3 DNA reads TGTGCCAGCAGCCTAATGATGGGAGGAGAGACCCAGTACTTC.